One and the same sample provided the 17 T cell receptor beta chains below, sequenced in a study of patients and donors after allogeneic stem cell transplantation. TCRdb recomputed calls from the RT-PCR reads with MiXCR, one row per CDR3 protein. The sample consists of roughly 960,000 distinct CDR3 sequences, about a sixth of them appearing once. Sequenced material: blood, either unsorted or a sorted T cell fraction (not recorded which). Source of these receptors: a human donor who was either an allogeneic HSCT recipient or a stem cell or donor lymphocyte infusion donor (not recorded which). It is not recorded whose cells these are; they may come from a transplant donor.

This sequence joins TRBV10-3 and TRBJ2-3; TRBD1 aligns across 8 bases. J lost 0 bases, V lost 5 bases, and 4 bases had no gene match. The CDR3 has 15 amino acids. The V gene's germline CDR1 is ENHRY and CDR2 SYGVKD. CDR3: CAISPQGASTDTQYF. The CDR3 coding sequence is TGTGCCATCAGTCCTCAGGGGGCTAGCACAGATACGCAGTATTTT.

The rearrangement joins TRBV18 to TRBJ1-2; D is perhaps TRBD1 (5 bases). The CDR3 consists of 15 residues. Trimming removed 3 bases from V and 5 bases from J, with 16 bases in between. Germline CDR1 reads KGHSH; CDR2 reads LQKENI. The DNA of the CDR3 is TGTGCCAGCTCACCTACAGGATCGCAAACTTATGGCTACACCTTC. This translates into CASSPTGSQTYGYTF.

The chain links TRBV7-8 to TRBJ2-7; 7 bases align to TRBD2. This CDR3 has 15 residues. J lost 1 base, V lost 2 bases, and 5 bases had no gene match. The germline CDR1 and CDR2 sequences are SGHVS and FQNEAQ. The CDR3 is CASSLRLAASYEQYF. CDR3 nucleotide sequence: TGTGCCAGCAGCTTAAGGCTAGCGGCTTCCTACGAGCAGTACTTC.

This clonotype was observed at least ten times. V and J are TRBV25-1 and TRBJ1-2; D may be TRBD1 (5 bases). CDR1 MGHDK and CDR2 SYGVNS come from the germline V gene. This CDR3 has 12 residues. Trimming shortened V by 6 bases and J by 2 bases, and 7 bases separated the two germline ends. The CDR3 spells CASRRQNYGYTF. CDR3 sequence (DNA): TGTGCCAGCAGGAGACAGAACTATGGCTACACCTTC.

The chain recombines TRBV7-8 with TRBJ2-7; tentative D call: TRBD2 (6 bases). Germline V lookup: CDR1 SGHVS, CDR2 FQNEAQ. This CDR3 has 14 amino acids. With 1 base removed from V and 3 bases from J, the gap between germline ends came to 10 bases. The chain's CDR3 is CASSLGAGGYEQYF. In DNA, the CDR3 is TGTGCCAGCAGCTTAGGAGCGGGTGGCTACGAGCAGTACTTC.

Points on this clonotype: Being one base from a much bigger clone, this may be a read error. The chain combines TRBV12-3 or TRBV12-4 with TRBJ1-1; D is uncertain. The CDR3 totals 14 residues. The DNA for the CDR3 is TGTTCCAGCAGTTTACGGGTATCAAACACTGAAGCTTTCTTT. Protein: CSSSLRVSNTEAFF.

This chain joins TRBV20-1 and TRBJ2-3, with D possibly TRBD2 on 6 matching bases. CDR3 length: 16 residues. The germline V and J ends were trimmed by 0 bases and 1 base, with 14 bases remaining between them. Germline-derived CDR1 and CDR2 are DFQATT and SNEGSKA (reference sequence). CDR3 nucleotide sequence: TGCAGTGCTAGAGACCCCATGTCTAGCGGCACAGATACGCAGTATTTT. It translates to CSARDPMSSGTDTQYF.

The genes are TRBV6-2 or TRBV6-3 and TRBJ2-3; TRBD2 matches 10 bases. CDR1 is MNHEY and CDR2 is SVGEGT in the germline V gene. Trimming cost V 6 bases and J 2 bases; bases outside gene matches: 5. This CDR3 has 15 residues. CDR3 sequence reads: CASRLAGITTDTQYF. CDR3 DNA sequence: TGTGCCAGCAGACTAGCGGGGATTACCACAGATACGCAGTATTTT.

This clonotype was counted between two and nine times. This rearrangement joins TRBV4-2 to TRBJ2-2; weak D call: TRBD2 (6 bases). The germline V gene has CDR1 LGHNA and CDR2 YNFKEQ. V dropped 4 bases and J dropped 7 bases, with 16 bases sitting between them. The CDR3 totals 15 residues. The DNA for the CDR3 is TGTGCCAGCAGCCCCGGGGGATCCCTTCACGGGGAGCTGTTTTTT. Residues: CASSPGGSLHGELFF.

This clonotype turned up a few times. The rearrangement joins TRBV25-1 to TRBJ2-4; D unresolved. The CDR3 consists of 15 residues. CDR1 is MGHDK, CDR2 SYGVNS, per germline. V lost 3 bases to trimming and J lost 0 bases, with 9 bases between them. In nucleotides, the CDR3 is TGTGCCAGCAGTGACGCTCTCGGAGCCAAAAACATTCAGTACTTC. Encoded protein: CASSDALGAKNIQYF.

The V call is TRBV7-7, the J call TRBJ1-1; D unresolved. The CDR3 runs 16 residues. Between the trimmed V and J ends, which lost 6 bases and 1 base, there was a span of 18 bases. Germline V gene data show CDR1 as SSHAT and CDR2 as FNYEAQ (reference sequence). CDR3 nucleotides: TGTGCCAGCAGTGTTGGTCCCACTAACCAGAACACTGAAGCTTTCTTT. Translated: CASSVGPTNQNTEAFF.

A few counts support this clonotype. The chain recombines TRBV5-1 with TRBJ1-6; TRBD1 matches at 7 bases. The CDR3 loop spans 16 amino acids. With V trimmed by 0 bases and J by 10 bases, 10 bases remained unmatched. CDR1 and CDR2 (germline): SGHRS, YFSETQ. This chain's CDR3 is CASSLGATGSQSPLHF. In DNA form, the CDR3 reads TGCGCCAGCAGCTTGGGGGCGACAGGGTCGCAGTCACCCCTCCACTTT.

This clonotype is a singleton in its sample. V is TRBV30 and J is TRBJ2-2; 7 bases are a match to TRBD1. V trimming: 5 bases; J trimming: 7 bases; junction bases outside the gene matches: 7. Germline values: CDR1 GTSNPN, CDR2 SVGIG (reference sequence). This CDR3 is built from 13 residues. CDR3 loop: CAWEDRPGGELFF. For the CDR3, the DNA is TGTGCCTGGGAGGACAGGCCCGGCGGGGAGCTGTTTTTT.

This rearrangement joins TRBV4-1 to TRBJ2-7; 9 bases are a match to TRBD1. This CDR3 region has 15 residues. V was pared by 0 bases and J by 3 bases, with 3 bases of the junction left unmatched. CDR1 and CDR2 from the germline V gene are MGHRA and YSYEKL. The CDR3 spells CASSQDTGGGYEQYF. The CDR3 bases are TGCGCCAGCAGCCAAGATACAGGGGGCGGCTACGAGCAGTACTTC.

CDR3 in amino acids: CASSPPLGGGGDTQYF. The CDR3 nucleotides read TGTGCCAGCAGCCCGCCACTTGGGGGGGGCGGAGATACGCAGTATTTT. This chain connects TRBV5-5 to TRBJ2-3; D may be TRBD2 (7 bases). Looked up from germline, CDR1 is SGHKS and CDR2 is YYEKEE (reference sequence). Trimming took off 4 bases at V and 5 bases at J, with 20 bases between the two ends. CDR3 size: 16 residues. The full variable domain, rest sourced from reference TRBV5-5 and TRBJ2-3, is DAGVTQSPTHLIKTRGQQVTLRCSPISGHKSVSWYQQVLGQGPQFIFQYYEKEERGRGNFPDRFSARQFPNYSSELNVNALLLGDSALYLCASSPPLGGGGDTQYFGPGTRLTVL.

This clonotype came up many times. This chain connects TRBV12-3 or TRBV12-4 to TRBJ2-7; 9 positions agree with TRBD2. Losses at the gene ends were 3 bases for V and 0 bases for J; bases not matched to a gene: 9. The CDR3 sequence is 17 residues long. The CDR3 here is CASSLASGILPSYEQYF. The CDR3, as DNA: TGTGCCAGCAGTTTGGCTAGCGGGATTCTACCCTCCTACGAGCAGTACTTC.

In its sample, this clonotype was seen many times. This sequence joins TRBV12-3 or TRBV12-4 and TRBJ2-1; 12 nucleotides match TRBD2. The CDR3 covers 17 residues. The ends lost 4 bases at V and 8 bases at J; junction bases unmatched: 12. The DNA of the CDR3 is TGTGCCAGCAGTTGGATGGGTCCTAGCGGGAGGGGCGATGAGCAGTTCTTC. Its translation is CASSWMGPSGRGDEQFF.